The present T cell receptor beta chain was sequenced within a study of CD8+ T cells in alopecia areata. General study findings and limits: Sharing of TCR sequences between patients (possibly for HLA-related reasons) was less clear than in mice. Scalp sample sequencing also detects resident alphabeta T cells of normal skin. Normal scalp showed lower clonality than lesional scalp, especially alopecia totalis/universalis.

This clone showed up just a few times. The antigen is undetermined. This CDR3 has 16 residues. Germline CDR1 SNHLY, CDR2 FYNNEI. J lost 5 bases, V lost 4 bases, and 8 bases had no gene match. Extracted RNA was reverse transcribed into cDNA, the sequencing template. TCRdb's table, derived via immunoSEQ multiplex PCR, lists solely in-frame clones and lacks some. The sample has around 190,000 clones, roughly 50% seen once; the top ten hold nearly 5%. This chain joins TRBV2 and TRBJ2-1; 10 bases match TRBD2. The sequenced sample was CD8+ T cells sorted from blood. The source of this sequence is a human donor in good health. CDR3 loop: CASSAELAGLDNEQFF. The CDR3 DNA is TGTGCCAGCAGTGCAGAACTAGCGGGGTTGGACAATGAGCAGTTCTTC.